This TCR beta chain was sequenced during a study of blood T cell repertoires in COVID-19. The V and J ends lost 3 bases and 12 bases, in that order; junction bases with no gene match: 5. CDR1 SGDLS and CDR2 YYNGEE come from the germline V gene. The CDR3 totals 13 residues. In the study's own analysis: Estimates of nucleated cell counts were drawn from the amplification of reference gene primers. The assay was immunoSEQ multiplex PCR, and TCRdb's table has in-frame clones only and misses some. V, J and clone size derive from that table, while D and trimming were established from the DNA sequence. Counted here are 300,000 to 400,000 clones, approximately 91% occurring once; the ten biggest clones make up around 7.9%.

This chain joins TRBV9 and TRBJ2-1; 11 nucleotides match TRBD2. The receptor was derived from a woman aged 70-85 years with COVID-19, enrolled during active disease. The material sequenced was peripheral blood. The CDR3 nucleotides are TGTGCCAGCAGCGCGACTAGCGGGAAGGCGCAGTTCTTC. Encoded protein: CASSATSGKAQFF.